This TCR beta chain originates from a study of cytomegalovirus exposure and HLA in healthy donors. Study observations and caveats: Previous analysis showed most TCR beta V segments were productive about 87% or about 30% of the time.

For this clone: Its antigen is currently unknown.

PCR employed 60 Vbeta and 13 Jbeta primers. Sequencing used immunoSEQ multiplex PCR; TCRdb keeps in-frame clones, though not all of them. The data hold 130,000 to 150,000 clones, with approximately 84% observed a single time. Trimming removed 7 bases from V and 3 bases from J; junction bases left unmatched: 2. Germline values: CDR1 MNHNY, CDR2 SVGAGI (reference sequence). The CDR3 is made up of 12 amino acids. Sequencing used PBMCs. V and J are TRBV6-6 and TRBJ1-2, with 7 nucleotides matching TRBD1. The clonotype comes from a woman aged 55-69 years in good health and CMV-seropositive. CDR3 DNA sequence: TGTGCCAGCAAGGGGGCCCACTATGGCTACACCTTC. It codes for CASKGAHYGYTF.